The rows below give T cell receptor beta chains drawn from one sample of a study of shared clonotypes between healthy human individuals. Sequenced by immunoSEQ multiplex PCR; TCRdb stores in-frame clones only, minus some. Of 300,000 to 400,000 clones listed, 70% to 75% are singletons. Sequencing was done on a sample of memory CD4+ T cells sorted from blood. The receptors stem from a man aged 25-45 years in good health. CDR3s include the opening cysteine and the closing phenylalanine or tryptophan. The D gene is left open where the match is weak. Some rows mark clone size as missing; the rest say once, few, many or name a class of expanded clone.

V gene,J gene,D gene,CDR3 length,clone size,CDR3 DNA,CDR3 protein
TRBV10-3,TRBJ2-5,TRBD1,15,-,TGTGCCATCAGTCAGGGACAGATGTACCAAGAGACCCAGTACTTC,CAISQGQMYQETQYF
TRBV19,TRBJ1-2,-,13,-,TGTGCCAGTATCGAGGGGTGGGGCTATGGCTACACCTTC,CASIEGWGYGYTF
TRBV10-3,TRBJ2-6,-,13,-,TGTGCCACCGCGTCCATCGGGGCCAACGTCCTGACTTTC,CATASIGANVLTF
TRBV28,TRBJ2-5,TRBD2,17,-,TGTGCCAGCAGTCAGACCGGGGGACTAGCGGCAGTGGGGACCCAGTACTTC,CASSQTGGLAAVGTQYF
TRBV19,TRBJ1-5,-,14,many,TGTGCCAGTAGTATCCCCCCAGGGCATCAGCCCCAGCATTTT,CASSIPPGHQPQHF
TRBV5-1,TRBJ2-5,-,16,few,TGCGCCAGCAGCTTGAGGGCACAGGGCTTTCAAGAGACCCAGTACTTC,CASSLRAQGFQETQYF
TRBV7-2,TRBJ2-7,TRBD1,16,-,TGTGCCAGCAGCTTGATAGGACAGGGGAGCTCCTACGAGCAGTACTTC,CASSLIGQGSSYEQYF
TRBV18,TRBJ1-3,-,15,-,TGTGCCAGCTCGGCCGCCCCAGGGGCGGCGGACACCATATATTTT,CASSAAPGAADTIYF
TRBV28,TRBJ2-1,-,11,-,TGTGCCAGCTCCGAAGACAATGAGCAGTTCTTC,CASSEDNEQFF
TRBV28,TRBJ2-5,-,13,-,TGTGCCAGCAACCGACAGATATTGGAGACCCAGTACTTC,CASNRQILETQYF
TRBV19,TRBJ2-1,-,12,once,TGTGCCAGTAGTACGAACCCTAAAGAGCAGTTCTTC,CASSTNPKEQFF
TRBV28,TRBJ1-5,-,15,-,TGTGCCAGCAGTACACCTACCTTGGGCAATCAGCCCCAGCATTTT,CASSTPTLGNQPQHF
TRBV5-1,TRBJ2-3,-,16,-,TGCGCCAGCAGCTTGGACCTGGCCGGAGGCACAGATACGCAGTATTTT,CASSLDLAGGTDTQYF
TRBV4-2,TRBJ2-7,-,13,once,TGTGCCAGCAGCCCCCGGACTTCCTACGAGCAGTACTTC,CASSPRTSYEQYF
TRBV9,TRBJ1-2,-,14,-,TGTGCCAGCAGCGTAGTGGAGGGTGAGGGGGGCTACACCTTC,CASSVVEGEGGYTF
TRBV6-1,TRBJ2-7,-,11,-,TGTGCCAGCAGTACACGCAGCGAGCAGTACTTC,CASSTRSEQYF
TRBV4-3,TRBJ2-1,TRBD2,16,many,TGCGCCAGCAGCCAAGATTTGAGCGGGAGGGGTGGTGAGCAGTTCTTC,CASSQDLSGRGGEQFF
TRBV9,TRBJ2-2,-,13,-,TGTGCCAGCAGCGTAGACGGGACCGGGGAGCTGTTTTTT,CASSVDGTGELFF
TRBV4-3,TRBJ2-1,TRBD1,18,-,TGCGCCAGCAGCCAAGATCGGCTTGGCGGGACAGGGGGAAATGAGCAGTTCTTC,CASSQDRLGGTGGNEQFF
TRBV9,TRBJ1-4,-,14,-,TGTGCCAGCAGCGCCGTAGGGGAATCGGAAAAACTGTTTTTT,CASSAVGESEKLFF
TRBV1,TRBJ2-5,-,16,few,TGCACCAGCAGCCAGCGACTAGCGGCCCAAAAAGAGACCCAGTACTTC,CTSSQRLAAQKETQYF
TRBV18,TRBJ2-1,-,13,-,TGTGCCAGCTCACAACTGAGCGGGAATGAGCAGTTCTTC,CASSQLSGNEQFF
TRBV18,TRBJ2-1,-,15,-,TGTGCCAGCTCACCTGTACAGAATCCATACAATGAGCAGTTCTTC,CASSPVQNPYNEQFF
TRBV7-9,TRBJ2-4,TRBD2,16,-,TGTGCCAGCAGCTTAGGCGGGAGGGCCGGCAAAAACATTCAGTACTTC,CASSLGGRAGKNIQYF
TRBV6-5,TRBJ1-3,-,15,-,TGTGCCAGCAGACAGCGCGGGCCCTCTGGAAACACCATATATTTT,CASRQRGPSGNTIYF
TRBV7-2,TRBJ1-2,TRBD1,15,-,TGTGCCAGCAGCCACCGGACAGGCCTAAACTATGGCTACACCTTC,CASSHRTGLNYGYTF
TRBV5-6,TRBJ2-2,-,16,-,TGTGCCAGCAGCTTGCTGCGGGATCGGGATACCGGGGAGCTGTTTTTT,CASSLLRDRDTGELFF
TRBV11-2,TRBJ2-2,-,17,-,TGTGCCAGCAGCTTACGCCGACTAGACCCGAACACCGGGGAGCTGTTTTTT,CASSLRRLDPNTGELFF
TRBV5-5,TRBJ1-5,-,16,-,TGTGCCAGCAGCTTGGCCAACACAGGGTTGGGTCAGCCCCAGCATTTT,CASSLANTGLGQPQHF
TRBV18,TRBJ2-7,TRBD2,16,-,TGTGCCAGCTCACCACGGGGGACTAGTCAACGCTACGAGCAGTACTTC,CASSPRGTSQRYEQYF
TRBV18,TRBJ1-1,-,14,-,TGTGCCAGCTCACCCGGTGTAGCGAACACTGAAGCTTTCTTT,CASSPGVANTEAFF
TRBV2,TRBJ1-6,-,15,-,TGTGCCACTGGGACAACAGGCTCCTATAATTCACCCCTCCACTTT,CATGTTGSYNSPLHF
TRBV19,TRBJ2-7,TRBD1,15,-,TGTGCCAGTAGTATGGCGGGACAGGTCACCTACGAGCAGTACTTC,CASSMAGQVTYEQYF
TRBV5-4,TRBJ2-5,-,12,few,TGTGCCAGCAGCTTGGTGGGAGAGACCCAGTACTTC,CASSLVGETQYF
TRBV19,TRBJ2-2,-,12,-,TGTGCCAGTAACTTCAACACCGGGGAGCTGTTTTTT,CASNFNTGELFF
TRBV9,TRBJ2-3,-,14,-,TGTGCCAGCAGTCTTCGGGAGTACGCAGATACGCAGTATTTT,CASSLREYADTQYF
TRBV7-6,TRBJ2-5,-,14,-,TGTGCCAGCAGCTTAATGCAAGGGGTCGAGACCCAGTACTTC,CASSLMQGVETQYF
TRBV27,TRBJ1-1,-,13,few,TGTGCCAGCAGTTTCGACACGTGGACTGAAGCTTTCTTT,CASSFDTWTEAFF
TRBV30,TRBJ1-4,-,13,-,TGTGCCTGGAGTGTATCCCACTACGAAAAACTGTTTTTT,CAWSVSHYEKLFF
TRBV28,TRBJ2-5,-,11,-,TGTGCCAGCAGTTTTAGGGAGACCCAGTACTTC,CASSFRETQYF
TRBV11-2,TRBJ1-1,-,13,once,TGTGCCAGCAGCACGACAGGTTCGACTGAAGCTTTCTTT,CASSTTGSTEAFF
TRBV6-1,TRBJ1-5,-,15,-,TGTGCCAGCAGTGAATACCCTTATAGCAATCAGCCCCAGCATTTT,CASSEYPYSNQPQHF
TRBV9,TRBJ2-3,-,15,-,TGTGCCAGCAGCGCACAGCAGATAGGCACAGATACGCAGTATTTT,CASSAQQIGTDTQYF
TRBV28,TRBJ2-1,-,12,-,TGTGCCAGCAGTCCCCCCTACAATGAGCAGTTCTTC,CASSPPYNEQFF
TRBV7-2,TRBJ1-2,-,16,-,TGTGCCAGCAGCTTAACGGCCCGGGCTTCTTCCTATGGCTACACCTTC,CASSLTARASSYGYTF
TRBV15,TRBJ2-3,TRBD1,13,-,TGTGCCACCAGCAGAGATCGGACAGGAGCTGTGGATTTT,CATSRDRTGAVDF
TRBV5-5,TRBJ2-7,-,15,-,TGTGCCAGCAGCTTAGGGACTCTGAGCTCCTACGAGCAGTACTTC,CASSLGTLSSYEQYF
TRBV5-1,TRBJ2-1,-,14,-,TGCGCCAGCAGCGAAGGCCGCCTAAACAATGAGCAGTTCTTC,CASSEGRLNNEQFF
TRBV11-2,TRBJ2-7,-,15,-,TGTGCCAGCAGCTTTAGCCGGGACTCCCCCTACGAGCAGTACTTC,CASSFSRDSPYEQYF
TRBV14,TRBJ2-1,TRBD2,16,-,TGTGCCAGCAGTCCTAGCGGGAGGGCCCGGGGCAATGAGCAGTTCTTC,CASSPSGRARGNEQFF
TRBV6-5,TRBJ2-2,-,13,once,TGTGCCAGCACACCCAGGGACACCGGGGAGCTGTTTTTT,CASTPRDTGELFF
TRBV28,TRBJ2-1,TRBD2,14,-,TGTGCCAGCAGGACTAGCGGGATTTACAATGAGCAGTTCTTC,CASRTSGIYNEQFF
TRBV11-2,TRBJ2-5,-,15,few,TGTGCCAGCAGCAACGTCTCAGGGGGAGGGGAGACCCAGTACTTC,CASSNVSGGGETQYF
TRBV18,TRBJ2-2,-,15,-,TGTGCCAGCTCACCACTACCCGAAGTTGCCGGGGAGCTGTTTTTT,CASSPLPEVAGELFF
TRBV7-2,TRBJ2-3,-,16,-,TGTGCCAGCAGCTTAGGAGGGCGAGGAGGCACAGATACGCAGTATTTT,CASSLGGRGGTDTQYF
TRBV5-1,TRBJ2-1,-,16,-,TGCGCCAGCAGCTTTGGCGGCCCCGCTTCCTACAATGAGCAGTTCTTC,CASSFGGPASYNEQFF
TRBV6-6,TRBJ1-2,-,11,-,TGTGCCAGCAGTGATAAGTATGGCTACACCTTC,CASSDKYGYTF
TRBV4-2,TRBJ1-2,-,12,-,TGTGCCAGCAGCCCAGACCTCGGGGGCTACACCTTC,CASSPDLGGYTF
TRBV11-3,TRBJ2-5,TRBD1,15,-,TGTGCCAGCAGCTTACGACAGGGGAACCAAGAGACCCAGTACTTC,CASSLRQGNQETQYF
TRBV7-9,TRBJ2-5,-,17,few,TGTGCCAGCAGCTTAATCGGGATCGGGAGTGGTTTTGGGACCCAGTACTTC,CASSLIGIGSGFGTQYF